Sequencing of this TCR beta chain was carried out in a study of graft-versus-host responses after intestinal transplantation. The CDR3 extends over 13 amino acids. Trimming removed 1 base from V and 9 bases from J, with 10 bases in between. Per germline, CDR1 SGHAT and CDR2 FQNNGV. Regarding the study as a whole: Allografts from individuals with graft-donor T cell macrochimerism displayed high graft-versus-host to host-versus-graft clonal ratios. Peak GvH clone levels in circulation were associated with early post-transplant HvG declines.

On this clone: Antigen: not known.

Data came from immunoSEQ multiplex PCR; TCRdb stores just in-frame clones and leaves some out. The sample has approximately 130,000 clones; approximately 92% are singletons. The sequencing used unstimulated CD4+ T cells sorted from spleen or lymph node cells, collected before intestinal transplant. The chain uses TRBV11-2 and TRBJ2-1; unclear D gene. The TCR sequence derives from a human donor who received an intestinal transplant. CDR3 region: CASSLARFVEQFF. DNA for the CDR3: TGTGCCAGCAGCTTAGCCAGGTTCGTTGAGCAGTTCTTC.